These 5 T cell receptor beta chains came from one sample sequenced in a study of blood T cell repertoires in COVID-19. Assay: immunoSEQ multiplex PCR; the TCRdb copy retains only in-frame clones and omits some. This table has tens of thousands of clones, over 70% appearing once. The sample comprised peripheral blood. Receptors were obtained from a woman aged 70-85 years with acute or convalescent COVID-19.

CDR3 sequence reads: CASSQDFGAGNSPLHF. The CDR3 DNA reads TGTGCCAGCAGCCAAGATTTCGGGGCGGGGAATTCACCCCTCCACTTT. V usage is TRBV3-1 (or the pseudogene TRBV3-2) and J usage is TRBJ1-6; possibly TRBD1 for D (5 bases). This CDR3 region has 16 residues. Germline V gene sequence: CDR1 LGHDT, CDR2 YNNKEL (reference sequence). Trimming took off 0 bases at V and 7 bases at J, with 13 bases between the two ends.

The chain carries TRBV19 and TRBJ1-5, with TRBD1 identical over 7 bases. Germline assignment: CDR1 LNHDA and CDR2 SQIVND (reference sequence). V trimming: 6 bases; J trimming: 7 bases; junction bases outside the gene matches: 9. The CDR3 totals 14 residues. CDR3 sequence (DNA): TGTGCCAGTAGCCCGGACAGGAATGGCCAGCCCCAGCATTTT. Amino acid sequence: CASSPDRNGQPQHF.

The chain uses TRBV5-1 and TRBJ2-3, with 10 bases that match TRBD2. V was clipped by 0 bases and J by 10 bases; unmatched bases: 14. The V gene's germline CDR1 is SGHRS and CDR2 YFSETQ. The CDR3 length is 17 residues. CDR3 region: CASSLGPASGGLGAQYF. The CDR3, as DNA: TGCGCCAGCAGCTTGGGACCCGCTAGCGGGGGCCTGGGGGCGCAGTATTTT.

This chain joins TRBV6-1 and TRBJ1-3; D unresolved. V was cut by 2 bases and J by 0 bases, with 5 bases left in between. Germline loops: CDR1 MNHNS, CDR2 SASEGT. The CDR3 sequence is 14 residues long. The CDR3 coding sequence is TGTGCCAGCAGTGAACGTCGCTCTGGAAACACCATATATTTT. As protein: CASSERRSGNTIYF.

CDR3 sequence (DNA): TGCGCCAGCAGCCAAGATCGCGGACTTCCGACCGGGGAGCTGTTTTTT. Protein product: CASSQDRGLPTGELFF. V usage is TRBV4-3 and J usage is TRBJ2-2; D is perhaps TRBD2 (5 bases). This CDR3 is 16 amino acids long. Looked up from germline, CDR1 is LGHNA and CDR2 is YSLEER. The V end lost 0 bases, the J end lost 5 bases, and 13 bases lay between the germline ends.